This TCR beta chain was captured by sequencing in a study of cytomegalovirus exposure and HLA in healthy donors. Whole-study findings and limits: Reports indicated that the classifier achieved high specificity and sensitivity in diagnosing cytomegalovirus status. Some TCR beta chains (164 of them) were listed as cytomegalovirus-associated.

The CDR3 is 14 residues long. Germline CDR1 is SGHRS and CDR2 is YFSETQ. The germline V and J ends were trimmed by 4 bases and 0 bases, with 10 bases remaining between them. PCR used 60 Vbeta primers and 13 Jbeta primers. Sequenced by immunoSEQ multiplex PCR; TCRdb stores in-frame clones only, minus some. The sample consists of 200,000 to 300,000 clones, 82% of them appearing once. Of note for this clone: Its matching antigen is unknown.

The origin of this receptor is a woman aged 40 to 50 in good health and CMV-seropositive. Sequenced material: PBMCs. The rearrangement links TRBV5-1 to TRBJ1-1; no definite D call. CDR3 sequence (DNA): TGCGCCAGCAGCAGGGAGGGAATGAACACTGAAGCTTTCTTT. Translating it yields CASSREGMNTEAFF.